Listed here are 17 T cell receptor beta chains from one sample, sequenced in a study of T cell responses to AZD1222 COVID-19 vaccine. Only in-frame clones appear in the TCRdb table, and some are missing; sequencing was by immunoSEQ multiplex PCR. The table records about 42,000 clones, 88% of them present only once. Material: peripheral blood, obtained 28 days after the second AZD1222 dose. The receptor set was obtained from an adult who received the AZD1222 COVID-19 vaccine.

By share, this clone counts as medium-sized. The V gene is TRBV3-1 (or the pseudogene TRBV3-2), the J gene TRBJ1-2; D not resolved. The CDR3 has 14 residues. V was pared by 3 bases and J by 2 bases, with 10 bases between. Per the germline V gene, CDR1 is LGHDT and CDR2 is YNNKEL (reference sequence). This chain's CDR3 is CASSHLNSNYGYTF. The CDR3, as DNA: TGTGCCAGCAGCCACCTGAACAGCAACTATGGCTACACCTTC.

DNA of the CDR3: TGTGCCAGTAGTACCTTAGGATACAATGAGCAGTTCTTC. Translated: CASSTLGYNEQFF. The genes are TRBV19 and TRBJ2-1, with D hard to call. Germline-derived CDR1 and CDR2 are LNHDA and SQIVND (reference sequence). Between the trimmed V and J ends, which lost 4 bases and 4 bases, there was a span of 8 bases. This CDR3 spans 13 amino acids.

V is TRBV7-9 and J is TRBJ2-1; no firm D call. V was pared by 3 bases and J by 7 bases, with 4 bases between. The CDR3 loop spans 11 amino acids. Per germline, CDR1 SEHNR and CDR2 FQNEAQ (reference sequence). In nucleotides, the CDR3 is TGTGCCAGCAGCTTGTGGAATGAGCAGTTCTTC. Translating gives CASSLWNEQFF.

V gene TRBV15 combines with J gene TRBJ1-1; a possible D gene is TRBD1 (5 bases). The ends were cut back, 3 bases at V and 4 bases at J, with 12 bases in the middle. The CDR3 has 14 amino acids. Germline V gene lookup returns CDR1 LNHNV and CDR2 YYDKDF (reference sequence). CDR3 sequence: CATSSVTGTTEAFF. The CDR3 bases are TGTGCCACCAGCAGCGTGACGGGGACCACTGAAGCTTTCTTT.

This clone turned up a few times. This chain connects TRBV5-5 to TRBJ1-1, with D hard to call. Germline V gene sequence: CDR1 SGHKS, CDR2 YYEKEE (reference sequence). Trimming stripped 2 bases from V and 3 bases from J, with 17 bases between. This CDR3 has 16 amino acids. CDR3 region: CASSLGWAMRDTEAFF. For the CDR3, the DNA is TGTGCCAGCAGCTTAGGGTGGGCGATGAGGGACACTGAAGCTTTCTTT.

The chain couples TRBV9 to TRBJ2-5; 12 bases are shared with TRBD2. The CDR3 runs to 17 residues. Trimming removed 0 bases from V and 4 bases from J; junction bases left unmatched: 7. Germline CDR1 reads SGDLS; CDR2 reads YYNGEE. Written as DNA, the CDR3 is TGTGCCAGCAGCGTAGGAGTGACTAGCGGGAGTAGAGAGACCCAGTACTTC. Its translation is CASSVGVTSGSRETQYF.

The V gene is TRBV7-9, the J gene TRBJ1-2, with 12 nucleotides matching TRBD1. Trimming removed 0 bases from V and 0 bases from J; junction bases left unmatched: 5. The CDR3 covers 18 residues. The germline V gene encodes CDR1 SEHNR and CDR2 FQNEAQ (reference sequence). CDR3 residues: CASSLAGTGGRTNYGYTF. CDR3 coding DNA: TGTGCCAGCAGCTTAGCGGGGACAGGGGGCCGTACTAACTATGGCTACACCTTC.

V gene TRBV7-3 combines with J gene TRBJ2-1; no clear D gene. From germline, CDR1 is SGHTA and CDR2 FQGTGA. The CDR3 loop spans 13 amino acids. The germline V and J ends were trimmed by 5 bases and 6 bases, with 11 bases remaining between them. For the CDR3, the DNA is TGTGCCAGCAGCCCAACGGGTGCCAATGAGCAGTTCTTC. This sequence encodes CASSPTGANEQFF.

The V call is TRBV7-2, the J call TRBJ2-3; unclear D gene. The CDR3 has 15 amino acids. The germline CDR1 and CDR2 sequences are SGHTA and FQGNSA. With 0 bases removed from V and 0 bases from J, the gap between germline ends came to 7 bases. The CDR3 nucleotides read TGTGCCAGCAGCTTAGCAGGGCCTAGCACAGATACGCAGTATTTT. Amino acids: CASSLAGPSTDTQYF.

The J gene is TRBJ2-7, the V gene TRBV7-9; TRBD1 agrees at 7 bases. The CDR3 runs to 15 residues. From germline, CDR1 is SEHNR and CDR2 FQNEAQ (reference sequence). Trimming cost V 5 bases and J 9 bases; bases outside gene matches: 16. The CDR3 coding sequence is TGTGCCAGCAGCCCCCCGGGACAGAGACCCATGACGCAGTACTTC. Amino acids: CASSPPGQRPMTQYF.

V is TRBV7-2 and J is TRBJ2-1; 7 bases align to TRBD2. The V gene's germline CDR1 is SGHTA and CDR2 FQGNSA. Germline trimming cut 8 bases from V and 6 bases from J; bases unmatched to any gene: 13. This CDR3 region has 15 residues. In DNA, the CDR3 is TGTGCCAGCGGTTGGCGGGAGAGGGCTTCCAATGAGCAGTTCTTC. Translating it yields CASGWRERASNEQFF.

The gene calls are TRBV2 and TRBJ2-5; tentative D call: TRBD1 (5 bases). CDR1 and CDR2 (germline): SNHLY, FYNNEI. This CDR3 has 14 residues. V shed 4 bases and J shed 3 bases, with 12 bases lying between them. CDR3 protein: CASSGLGQKETQYF. CDR3 nucleotide sequence: TGTGCCAGCAGTGGGTTGGGGCAGAAAGAGACCCAGTACTTC.

V usage is TRBV7-3 and J usage is TRBJ2-1; maybe TRBD2 (6 bases). The CDR3 is 15 residues long. V lost 4 bases, J lost 5 bases, and 15 bases lay in between. In germline, CDR1 is SGHTA, CDR2 FQGTGA. The CDR3, as DNA: TGTGCCAGCAGCTCCGATGGCGGGGCCAACAATGAGCAGTTCTTC. The encoded protein is CASSSDGGANNEQFF.

The rearrangement joins TRBV27 to TRBJ1-4, with D unclear. The V end lost 6 bases, the J end lost 3 bases, and 17 bases lay between the germline ends. CDR1 MNHEY and CDR2 SMNVEV come from the germline V gene (reference sequence). This CDR3 is built from 16 residues. CDR3 sequence reads: CASSPRADYSNEKLFF. In DNA form, the CDR3 reads TGTGCCAGCAGCCCCCGGGCAGACTATTCTAATGAAAAACTGTTTTTT.

V usage is TRBV7-9 and J usage is TRBJ1-4, with 7 bases fitting TRBD1. The CDR3 has 15 amino acids. Germline CDR1 is SEHNR and CDR2 is FQNEAQ (reference sequence). Trimming at V came to 6 bases and at J to 5 bases, leaving 9 bases not matched to a gene. CDR3 bases: TGTGCCAGCAGTACCCGACAGGGCGGGAATGAAAAACTGTTTTTT. Encoded protein: CASSTRQGGNEKLFF.

V gene TRBV27 combines with J gene TRBJ2-2; D ambiguous. Trimming took 3 bases from V and 2 from J, leaving 7 bases between them. CDR1 is MNHEY and CDR2 is SMNVEV in the germline V gene (reference sequence). This CDR3 region has 14 residues. CDR3 bases: TGTGCCAGCAGTTTCCGACTTAACACCGGGGAGCTGTTTTTT. It encodes CASSFRLNTGELFF.

V is TRBV19 and J is TRBJ2-7; 7 nucleotides line up with TRBD2. J lost 2 bases, V lost 2 bases, and 12 bases had no gene match. This CDR3 has 17 residues. In germline, CDR1 is LNHDA, CDR2 SQIVND (reference sequence). In nucleotides, the CDR3 is TGTGCCAGTAGTATAAAGTCGGCGGGAGCTTCCACCTACGAGCAGTACTTC. As protein: CASSIKSAGASTYEQYF.